The rows below give T cell receptor beta chains drawn from one sample of a study of blood T cells in healthy people across ages. TCRdb itself ran the 5' RACE reads through MiXCR, one entry per CDR3 protein. This table has 800,000 to 1,000,000 distinct CDR3 sequences, approximately 49% appearing once. Material for sequencing was blood. Receptor source: a young man in good health. The CDR3 runs from the conserved cysteine through the conserved F or W. D genes are given only for firm matches. Part of the rows lack a size; the others show once, few, many or a class for expanded clones.

cdr3_length j_call d_call clone_size v_call cdr3_aa cdr3_nt
14 TRBJ2-1 - few TRBV28 CASFRGGTAGEQFF TGTGCCAGCTTCCGGGGAGGCACTGCGGGTGAGCAGTTCTTC
15 TRBJ2-7 TRBD1 - TRBV6-5 CASSGPGQASYEQYF TGTGCCAGCAGTGGCCCCGGACAGGCCTCCTACGAGCAGTACTTC
13 TRBJ2-7 TRBD2 - TRBV28 CASNSGTSYEQYF TGTGCCAGCAATAGCGGGACATCCTACGAGCAGTACTTC
14 TRBJ1-2 TRBD1 - TRBV10-3 CAILRDRGLYGYTF TGTGCCATCCTCCGGGACAGGGGACTCTATGGCTACACCTTC
19 TRBJ2-1 TRBD2 - TRBV5-1 CASRRGGTSGRTTYNEQFF TGCGCCAGCAGGAGAGGGGGGACTAGCGGGAGAACAACCTACAATGAGCAGTTCTTC
17 TRBJ2-3 - many TRBV9 CASSVGLGTGRTDTQYF TGTGCCAGCAGCGTAGGTCTCGGTACGGGGCGCACAGATACGCAGTATTTT
14 TRBJ1-1 - - TRBV24-1 CATSDSAQVAEAFF TGTGCCACCAGTGATTCCGCCCAGGTGGCTGAAGCTTTCTTT
15 TRBJ2-3 - few TRBV7-2 CASSSPSSSTDTQYF TGTGCCAGCAGCTCCCCTAGCTCCAGCACAGATACGCAGTATTTT
16 TRBJ2-2 - - TRBV9 CASSVEGGQNTGELFF TGTGCCAGCAGCGTAGAGGGGGGGCAGAACACCGGGGAGCTGTTTTTT
14 TRBJ2-2 - few TRBV28 CASSSTEHTGELFF TGTGCCAGCAGTTCTACAGAGCACACCGGGGAGCTGTTTTTT
12 TRBJ2-7 - many TRBV5-1 CASSLQGDEQYF TGTGCCAGCAGTTTACAAGGGGACGAGCAGTACTTC
15 TRBJ2-1 TRBD2 - TRBV7-2 CASSLQTSGYNEQFF TGTGCCAGCAGCTTACAGACTAGCGGCTACAATGAGCAGTTCTTC
16 TRBJ2-2 TRBD1 - TRBV7-6 CASSSALTGTTGELFF TGTGCCAGCAGCTCAGCCCTGACAGGGACCACCGGGGAGCTGTTTTTT
17 TRBJ2-3 - - TRBV12-5 CASGTGQGTRVTDTQYF TGTGCTAGTGGTACCGGACAGGGGACTAGGGTCACAGATACGCAGTATTTT
13 TRBJ2-7 - - TRBV6-6 CVSSYSMDYEQYF TGTGTCAGCAGTTACTCGATGGATTACGAGCAGTACTTC
15 TRBJ2-3 - few TRBV10-3 CAITSFPGVTDTQYF TGTGCCATCACTTCTTTCCCGGGAGTCACAGATACGCAGTATTTT
12 TRBJ2-3 TRBD1 - TRBV20-1 CSARTGADTQYF TGCAGTGCTAGAACAGGGGCAGATACGCAGTATTTT
16 TRBJ2-2 TRBD2 - TRBV6-5 CASSYSSGGVSGELFF TGTGCCAGCAGTTACTCGAGCGGGGGCGTCAGCGGGGAGCTGTTTTTT
16 TRBJ2-5 - many TRBV7-9 CASSLLRGGKRETQYF TGTGCCAGCAGCTTACTCCGGGGCGGGAAACGAGAGACCCAGTACTTC
17 TRBJ2-5 - - TRBV11-2 CASSPFAGGTYQETQYF TGTGCCAGCAGCCCATTCGCTGGGGGAACATACCAAGAGACCCAGTACTTC
14 TRBJ1-2 TRBD1 once TRBV20-1 CSAPGTGQGYGYTF TGCAGTGCTCCCGGGACAGGTCAAGGCTATGGCTACACCTTC
12 TRBJ2-7 - - TRBV30 CAWSVANYEQYF TGTGCCTGGAGTGTAGCGAACTACGAGCAGTACTTC
14 TRBJ2-7 TRBD1 - TRBV20-1 CSAREPGQGYEQYF TGCAGTGCTAGAGAACCGGGACAGGGCTACGAGCAGTACTTC
13 TRBJ2-3 - few TRBV29-1 CSVILLGTDTQYF TGCAGCGTTATTCTGCTTGGCACAGATACGCAGTATTTT
14 TRBJ2-7 TRBD1 few TRBV5-1 CASSFRGLYDEQYF TGCGCCAGCAGCTTTAGGGGGCTCTACGACGAGCAGTACTTC
14 TRBJ1-2 - few TRBV27 CASSLNGANYGYTF TGTGCCAGCAGTTTAAATGGCGCAAACTATGGCTACACCTTC
16 TRBJ2-6 TRBD1 - TRBV20-1 CSGQGQGAAGANVLTF TGCAGTGGCCAAGGACAGGGGGCGGCAGGGGCCAACGTCCTGACTTTC
13 TRBJ2-7 - many TRBV6-1 CASSFGRRYEQYF TGTGCCAGCAGTTTTGGACGCCGATACGAGCAGTACTTC
16 TRBJ2-3 - - TRBV11-3 CASSLGPGDSTDTQYF TGTGCCAGCAGCTTAGGACCGGGGGATAGCACAGATACGCAGTATTTT